This T cell receptor (beta chain) was sequenced during a study of blood T cells in healthy people across ages. Broader study findings: Donors of long life had a larger count of naive CD4+ cells and greater diversity than aged donors.

A word on this clonotype: Antigen specificity is unknown.

A sample-barcoded 5' primer and a J-beta primer mix were used in a second PCR of roughly 7 to 11 cycles. Each CDR3 protein is one row after TCRdb ran MiXCR on the 5' RACE reads. The sample contains more than 650,000 distinct CDR3 sequences, about 20% of which appear only once. This CDR3 has 13 amino acids. V was cut by 2 bases and J by 6 bases, with 10 bases left in between. Germline CDR1 is MNHEY and CDR2 is SVGAGI. Each individual donor underwent a draw of 8 to 10 milliliters of peripheral blood. There were at least 6 micrograms of total RNA extracted from every sample. This clonotype was sampled from a man between 65 and 85 years old in good health. Sequencing was carried out using blood. V and J are TRBV6-5 and TRBJ1-2, with TRBD1 as a possible D gene (6 bases). The CDR3 loop is CASSYPDRHGYTF. CDR3 coding DNA: TGTGCCAGCAGTTACCCTGACAGGCATGGCTACACCTTC.